The TCR beta chain described here comes from a study of CD8+ T cells in alopecia areata. This CDR3 region has 13 residues. V was clipped by 4 bases and J by 8 bases, with 15 bases between them. Germline V lookup: CDR1 SGDLS, CDR2 YYNGEE. As to treatment: oral pan-JAK inhibitor, 5-10 mg twice daily. As the sequencing template, cDNA was produced by extracting RNA and reverse transcribing it. TCRdb's table, derived via immunoSEQ multiplex PCR, lists solely in-frame clones and lacks some. Here the sample spans 90,000 to 150,000 clones, about 61% being singletons. The starting material was CD8+ T cells sorted from blood, obtained at week 4, from a patient treated with tofacitinib. The chain combines TRBV9 with TRBJ1-2; D may be TRBD1 (5 bases). This TCR came from a human donor with alopecia areata. The CDR3 protein is CASSPGSGRGYTF. DNA of the CDR3: TGTGCCAGCAGCCCCGGGTCAGGGAGAGGCTACACCTTC.